The entry below describes one TCR beta chain. The sample is drawn from a study of T cells in Graves' hyperthyroidism and ophthalmopathy. From germline, CDR1 is MGHDK and CDR2 SYGVNS. The CDR3 contains 13 residues. The V end lost 4 bases, the J end lost 11 bases, and 17 bases lay between the germline ends. Authors of the study amplified TCR beta CDR3 regions from RNA transcripts. A set of HTBI primers served as the primers for a first-round RT-PCR of the TCR CDR3. TCRdb reprocessed the multiplex PCR reads via MiXCR and lists one record per CDR3 protein. The data show about 640,000 distinct CDR3 sequences, just under 45% seen once.

The source is an adult man with Graves' disease, either hyperthyroidism or ophthalmopathy (not recorded which). The rearrangement joins TRBV25-1 to TRBJ1-1; D is undetermined. Specimen: peripheral blood or thyroid tissue (not recorded which). The DNA of the CDR3 is TGTGCCAGCAGTGCGTTAGAGGGATCCCCCGCTTTCTTT. Its translation is CASSALEGSPAFF.